This T cell receptor beta chain was captured by sequencing in a study of cytomegalovirus exposure and HLA in healthy donors (dated by TCRdb to between 2016 and 2019). The study in broad terms: An earlier analysis of some 500 of the donors reported 250 to 350 Gb of sequence data and roughly 100 million unique TCR beta sequences from 150 million to 200 million T cells. Among 300 to 500 genotyped donors of the cohort, an average of around 250,000 unique TCR beta nucleotide sequences was sequenced per donor, of which about 18% were non-productive. Donor age, sex, ethnicity and CMV serostatus were compiled alongside the repertoire data. Roughly 5 DR-DQ haplotypes were handled as single units for association and clustering, since linkage in the cohort was strong. The study combined high-throughput TCR immunosequencing, statistical association of individual TCRs with disease status, and machine learning to predict cytomegalovirus infection status. Every repertoire in the discovery cohort had been generated on one and the same sequencing platform. A later analysis re-examined previously published TCR beta repertoires from just over 650 donors and added high-resolution HLA genotyping to investigate patterns of TCR occurrence. The study profiled the T cell repertoires of hundreds of subjects by immunosequencing and related them to cytomegalovirus serostatus. About 280 gigabases of sequencing data and roughly 81 million unique TCR sequences made up an early release that covered some 640 HLA-typed donors. Both class I and class II loci were covered by HLA typing, at four-digit resolution. Genome-wide SNP genotypes for about 55% of the roughly 670 donors were used in a later genetic analysis, which treated that subset as a discovery cohort. In an earlier analysis of 587 of the donors, high-throughput TCR beta sequencing was used to judge whether each TCR beta V gene segment behaved as functional or pseudogenic. The later analysis used no new phenotypic data to find candidate immune exposures, relying instead on TCR beta sequences and their occurrence across donors. Along with the roughly 710-subject first cohort, a separate validation cohort of over a hundred different subjects was used. The aim of the study was to test whether cataloging public T cell receptors could identify signatures of past pathogen exposure. Of the roughly 400 genotyped donors, 81% fell in the genetic ancestry cluster associated with self-reported Caucasian donors. Typing coverage varied by locus: roughly 629-640 donors for A, B, C, DRB1 and DQB1; roughly 510 for DQA1; around 610 for DPA1; around 490 for DPB1. Results the study describes overall, beyond this receptor: Only TCR beta chains were sequenced in this cohort, and the absence of alpha or paired-chain data limited detectable features. Because counts were too low, about 18 rarely observed V segments, including chromosome 9 orphons, were excluded from the earlier analysis of some 590 of the donors. In vitro tests confirmed that three of the cytomegalovirus-associated TCR beta chains recognize cytomegalovirus antigens. Assigning TCR associations to individual alleles was difficult when HLA alleles, especially DR and DQ, strongly co-occurred. Linkage disequilibrium might explain the correlated functional status among segregating V segments, but an unknown experimental factor could not be excluded. The authors suggested that the approach could potentially be generalized to other disease states and immunological phenotypes. According to a later genetic analysis, donors in an Asian-associated ancestry cluster had fewer N-insertions in productive TCRs than the roughly 670-donor mean. For the cohort, immune exposure information was limited to CMV serostatus. A total of 150 to 200 TCR beta chains were listed by the study as associated with cytomegalovirus. Across donors, most TCR sequences were observed very rarely, whereas some public TCRs were present in many individuals. A cluster of highly shared sequence variants was judged likely to represent a technical artifact of the sequencing pipeline. A further reported finding was that TCR beta sequences accurately predicted the HLA-A and HLA-B alleles for most subjects in the first cohort. A later analysis associated 15,000 or so TCR beta sequences with specific HLA alleles at a false discovery rate of 0.05. A later genetic analysis associated a missense DCLRE1C variant with V-gene and J-gene trimming of TCR beta chains, and an independent cohort replicated the association. According to a later analysis, most CMV-associated TCR beta chains appeared to be HLA-restricted, and the HLA associations seemed to be driven largely by CMV exposure. HLA typing was unavailable for some donors at each locus, so association tests used only the typed subset. Sequencing depth was assumed to be roughly uniform across donors in the presence/absence analyses, though that assumption may not hold. In a later analysis, TCR association rates were found to vary across HLA loci, with the most associated TCRs seen for DRB1 alleles and the fewest for HLA-C alleles. Cytomegalovirus status was reported to be diagnosed by the classifier with high specificity and sensitivity in both the original and validation cohorts. In an earlier analysis of over 550 of the donors, most TCR beta V segments were observed in productive rearrangements about 87% or about 30% of the time, broadly matching IMGT annotations. Several of the top co-occurrence clusters appeared to be linked to parvovirus B19, influenza, CMV and Epstein-Barr virus, according to a later analysis. A later analysis found that HLA-associated TCR beta chains were more clonally expanded and had lower generation probabilities than equally common non-associated chains.

The cohort consisted of 666 healthy bone marrow donors. At the time of sampling, all cohort members were nominally healthy, though unrecorded immune exposures were likely present. The donor was CMV seronegative and belonged to the group of 350 to 400 seronegative cohort members. A peripheral blood sample was provided by each donor, and peripheral blood mononuclear cells were used for TCR beta sequencing. Genomic DNA was extracted from the blood cell samples with the Qiagen DNeasy Blood Extraction Kit. In this sample, this clone turned up a few times. Its recognized antigen is unknown. The record has no base qualities; no much larger clone is one base away. Library creation used the immunoSEQ multiplex PCR assay. For the multiplex PCR, a mixture combining 60 forward primers for TCR Vbeta segments and 13 reverse primers for TCR Jbeta segments was used. Amplification of the CDR3 region of rearranged TCR beta genes was performed with a multiplex PCR assay on genomic DNA. Amplified TCR beta libraries were sequenced as 87-base-pair reads on the Illumina HiSeq System. Per the authors' processing: In a later analysis, tens of millions of unique TCR beta chains were counted across the roughly 670 repertoires, and about 10 million of these chains were shared by at least two donors. A nearest-neighbor algorithm error-corrected the raw reads and collapsed the reads into unique sequences, merging closely related sequences to remove PCR and sequencing errors. Alignment of CDR3 sequences to IMGT reference sequences was used to assign V, D and J gene segments. For a sequence to be retained, at least a six-nucleotide match to both a V gene segment and a J gene segment was required. A rearrangement counted as productive if the CDR3 had no stop codons and remained in frame with V and J, and every other rearrangement counted as non-productive. Following IMGT convention, CDR3 was defined as the stretch from the second conserved V-encoded cysteine up to the conserved J-encoded phenylalanine. The earlier analysis of some 580 of the donors excluded any sequence lacking an unambiguous match to a single V gene segment. In an earlier analysis of approximately 560 of the donors, a V segment was called functional when productive rearrangements were above 56.7%, and segregating when the standard deviation between donors exceeded 5%. To diagnose cytomegalovirus status from the catalog of TCR beta chain sequences, a statistical classification framework was built. In a later analysis, TCR nucleotide sequences were compared against IMGT/GENE-DB human TR gene sequences so that V and J genes could be assigned. In a later analysis, CDR3 sequences and most-parsimonious VDJ recombination scenarios were assigned using the TCRdist pipeline. A later analysis defined each TCR beta chain by its CDR3 amino acid sequence plus V-gene family, and excluded reads lacking a unique V-gene family. A later analysis removed 592 highly shared, low-generation-probability nucleotide sequences to deal with suspected cross-contamination and a sequencing artifact. In a later analysis, a clonal expansion index for each public chain was calculated from normalized within-repertoire ranks of inferred template counts. Generation probabilities in a later analysis came from a VDJ recombination model fitted to out-of-frame rearrangements, and those results were checked against IGoR. In a later analysis, TCR-TCR, TCR-HLA and TCR-CMV co-occurrence was scored with hypergeometric tests, and a repertoire-size bias correction was applied to TCR pairs. In a later analysis, false discovery rates were estimated by permuting HLA or CMV assignments 20 times. In a later analysis, co-occurring TCRs were grouped using DBSCAN, and TCRdist sequence similarity was added for clustering within HLA-allele-positive subsets. For co-occurrence clustering, repertoires with fewer than 30,000 or more than 120,000 public chains were excluded, along with about five repertoires with anomalous nucleotide sharing. In its TCRdb copy, this immuneACCESS table keeps in-frame sequences only and misses some clones. Where compared with another copy, unresolved V genes explain less than half of these, and the others have no known cause. V, J and clone size derive from that table, while D and trimming were established from the DNA sequence. Here the sample has about 130,000 clones; around 8.5% occur a single time. 5% to 7% of the sample lies in the top ten.

This receptor was taken from a man aged 40-49 years in good health and CMV-seronegative. Material: PBMCs.

The DNA sequence is given as TGTGCCACTACTACAGGCAGCAATCAGCCCCAGCATTTT. Translated, this is CATTTGSNQPQHF. Rearrangement joined TRBV10-3 to TRBJ1-5; a tentative D match to TRBD1 spans 5 bases. V was cut back by 10 bases and J by 1 base, leaving a gap of 11 bases between them. The CDR3 has 13 amino acids, counting the end cysteine and phenylalanine. Just the 39-base CDR3 DNA is kept, in frame starting at base 1. CDR1 and CDR2 were assigned from the germline V gene as ENHRY and SYGVKD.